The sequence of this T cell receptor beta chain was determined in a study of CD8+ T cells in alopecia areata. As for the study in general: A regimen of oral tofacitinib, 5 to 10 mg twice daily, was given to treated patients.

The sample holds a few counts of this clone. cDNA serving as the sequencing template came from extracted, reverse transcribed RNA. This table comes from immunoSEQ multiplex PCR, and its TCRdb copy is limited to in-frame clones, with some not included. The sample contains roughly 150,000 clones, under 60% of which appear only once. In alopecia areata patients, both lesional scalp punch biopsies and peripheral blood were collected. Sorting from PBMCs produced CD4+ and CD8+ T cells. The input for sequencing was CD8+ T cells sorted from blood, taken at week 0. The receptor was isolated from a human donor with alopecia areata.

The CDR3 reads CAISEGQGEANVLTF. The CDR3 nucleotides are TGTGCCATCAGTGAAGGACAGGGGGAGGCCAACGTCCTGACTTTC. The gene calls are TRBV10-3 and TRBJ2-6, with 10 bases aligning to TRBD1. The J segment lost 6 bases and the V segment lost 3 bases, leaving 2 bases of the junction unmatched. In germline, CDR1 is ENHRY, CDR2 SYGVKD. The CDR3 is 15 residues long.